The rows below give T cell receptor beta chains drawn from one sample of a study of high-grade serous ovarian cancer treatment subgroups. Assay used: immunoSEQ multiplex PCR; TCRdb lists only in-frame clones, some missing. The sample includes about 5,800 clones, 55% to 75% of them seen just once. Sequenced input: tumor tissue. These TCRs come from a human donor with high-grade serous ovarian cancer. CDR3s include the opening cysteine and the closing phenylalanine or tryptophan. The D gene is left open where the match is weak. Not every row has a clone size; where given, it reads once, few, many or a size class.

DNA,CDR3,D,size,J,V
TGCGCCAGCAGACTGGACAGTTCCTACAATGAGCAGTTCTTC,CASRLDSSYNEQFF,.,.,TRBJ2-1,TRBV5-1
TGTGCCAGCAGTATGACAGGGACGGAAGGGACGGGGTATTTT,CASSMTGTEGTGYF,TRBD1,once,TRBJ2-3,TRBV6-1
TGTGCCATCCATCCTGGACTTCCTATTGTTCGGCTCACCTACAATGAGCAGTTCTTC,CAIHPGLPIVRLTYNEQFF,.,.,TRBJ2-1,TRBV10-3
TGTGCCAGCTCACCGAGGACGGGGGGAGTGAGTGAGCAGTTCTTC,CASSPRTGGVSEQFF,TRBD2,.,TRBJ2-1,TRBV18
TGTGCCAGCATTTACTCGCCGCGCTCTGGGGCCAACGTCCTGACTTTC,CASIYSPRSGANVLTF,.,.,TRBJ2-6,TRBV2
TGTGCCAGCGGGGGACAGAGTGAAAAACTGTTTTTT,CASGGQSEKLFF,TRBD1,.,TRBJ1-4,TRBV2
TGTGCCACCGGGAATGGGGGGGATAGCACTGAAGCTTTCTTT,CATGNGGDSTEAFF,.,few,TRBJ1-1,TRBV10-3
TGTGCCAGCAGTGGGGCAGAGCGCTCCCTTAACTATGGCTACACCTTC,CASSGAERSLNYGYTF,.,.,TRBJ1-2,TRBV28
TGTGCCAGCAGCGCCGGGACAGGGATGCACGAGCAGTACTTC,CASSAGTGMHEQYF,TRBD1,.,TRBJ2-7,TRBV13
TGTGCCAGCAGCTTGCTAGAAAGGTGGAGCACCGGGGAGCTGTTTTTT,CASSLLERWSTGELFF,.,.,TRBJ2-2,TRBV5-4
TGCGCCAGCAGCTTGATCGAGGCCACCGGGGAGCTGTTTTTT,CASSLIEATGELFF,.,few,TRBJ2-2,TRBV5-1
TGTGCCAGCAGCTCTGAGAGGGAGGACACGTATGGCTACACCTTC,CASSSEREDTYGYTF,.,.,TRBJ1-2,TRBV5-4
TGCAGTGCTAGAGATATTTCCGTACGGTACTTC,CSARDISVRYF,.,once,TRBJ2-5,TRBV20-1
TGTGCCTGCCAGACCCAGCCTGGAGAGACCCAGTACTTC,CACQTQPGETQYF,.,.,TRBJ2-5,TRBV30
TGTGCCAGCTCACCATTAGACAGTAACAATGAGCAGTTCTTC,CASSPLDSNNEQFF,.,.,TRBJ2-1,TRBV18
TGCAGCGCTGATGCCGATGGCGGAAACACCATATATTTT,CSADADGGNTIYF,.,.,TRBJ1-3,TRBV29-1
TGTGCCAGCAGTTTCTACCCGGGACAGGGCCCCAACTATGGCTACACCTTC,CASSFYPGQGPNYGYTF,TRBD1,.,TRBJ1-2,TRBV27
TGTGCCAGCAGCTTAGGTGGGGCAGCCCGGGGCTACACCTTC,CASSLGGAARGYTF,.,.,TRBJ1-2,TRBV7-2
TGTGCCAGCAGTGAACCCAGTACTAACTATGGCTACACCTTC,CASSEPSTNYGYTF,.,.,TRBJ1-2,TRBV6-1
TGTGCCAGCAGCCCCCCCGGGTCTTCTATGGGGGGACAGCCCCAGCATTTT,CASSPPGSSMGGQPQHF,.,.,TRBJ1-5,TRBV7-9
TGCAGTGTCAAGAAGGGGGAAAAACTGTTTTTT,CSVKKGEKLFF,.,.,TRBJ1-4,TRBV20-1
TGTGCCAGTAGTATAGGGACTAGCGTCACCGGGGAGCTGTTTTTT,CASSIGTSVTGELFF,TRBD2,.,TRBJ2-2,TRBV19
TGCGCCAGCAGCCAAGACGTAAACAGTGCCACAGATACGCAGTATTTT,CASSQDVNSATDTQYF,.,.,TRBJ2-3,TRBV4-1
TGTGCCAGCAGCGTAGGGGTCGATATTGAAGCTTTCTTT,CASSVGVDIEAFF,.,large,TRBJ1-1,TRBV7-8
TGTGCCAGCAGCTTAGATGGGGGACTGCGGCCCCAGCATTTT,CASSLDGGLRPQHF,.,.,TRBJ1-5,TRBV7-9
TGTGCCAGCAGCGTCACAGTGATGAACACTGAAGCTTTCTTT,CASSVTVMNTEAFF,.,.,TRBJ1-1,TRBV9
TGTGCCAGCAGCCCAAGGGCGGGAGGGGCAGAGACCCAGTACTTC,CASSPRAGGAETQYF,TRBD2,.,TRBJ2-5,TRBV27
TGTGCCAGCAGCTTCAGGGGTTTCGGGGAGCTGTTTTTT,CASSFRGFGELFF,.,.,TRBJ2-2,TRBV7-9
TGTGCCAGCAGTGCCCAGGCATTAAGCGAGCAGTTCTTC,CASSAQALSEQFF,.,once,TRBJ2-1,TRBV6-4
TGCGCCAGCAGCCAAGAGGGCTGGGCAGGAGATTACAATGAGCAGTTCTTC,CASSQEGWAGDYNEQFF,.,.,TRBJ2-1,TRBV4-3
TGTGCCAGCAGCTTCTCTGTATTAAGAGCCCCCACTGGAGGCTACACCTTC,CASSFSVLRAPTGGYTF,.,few,TRBJ1-2,TRBV7-2
TGCGCCAGCAGCCAAGGGCAACTATCCAATGAGCAGTTCTTC,CASSQGQLSNEQFF,.,.,TRBJ2-1,TRBV4-1